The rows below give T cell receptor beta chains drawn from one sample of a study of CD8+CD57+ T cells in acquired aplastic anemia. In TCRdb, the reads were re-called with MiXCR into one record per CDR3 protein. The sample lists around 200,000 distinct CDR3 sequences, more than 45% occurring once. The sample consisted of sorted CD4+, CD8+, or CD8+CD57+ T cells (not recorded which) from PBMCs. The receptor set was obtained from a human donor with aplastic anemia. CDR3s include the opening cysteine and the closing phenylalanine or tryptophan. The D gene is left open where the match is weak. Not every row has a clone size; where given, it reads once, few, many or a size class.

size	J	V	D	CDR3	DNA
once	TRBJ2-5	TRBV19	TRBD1	CASSIGQAQQETQYF	TGTGCCAGTAGTATCGGACAGGCCCAACAAGAGACCCAGTACTTC
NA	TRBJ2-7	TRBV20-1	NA	CGATRLVTGYEQCF	TGCGGTGCTACCCGACTAGTCACAGGGTACGAGCAGTGCTTC
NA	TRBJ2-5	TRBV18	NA	CASSPPGVQEAQYF	TGTGCCAGCTCACCACCAGGGGTTCAAGAGGCCCAGTACTTC
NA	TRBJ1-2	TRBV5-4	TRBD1	CASSPDRVGYGYTF	TGTGCCAGCAGCCCGGACAGGGTGGGTTATGGCTACACCTTC
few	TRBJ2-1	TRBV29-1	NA	CSVEPRGAYNEQFF	TGCAGCGTTGAACCCAGGGGGGCCTACAATGAGCAGTTCTTC
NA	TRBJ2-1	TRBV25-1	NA	CASGVGGNEQFF	TGTGCCTCCGGGGTGGGTGGCAATGAGCAGTTCTTC
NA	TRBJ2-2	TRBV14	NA	CASSQDRFSRRRDSLNTGELFF	TGTGCCAGCAGCCAAGATCGATTTAGTCGAAGGAGAGACTCCTTGAACACCGGGGAGCTGTTTTTT
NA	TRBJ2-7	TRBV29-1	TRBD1	CSVPGQGFYEQYF	TGCAGCGTCCCGGGACAGGGGTTTTACGAGCAGTACTTC
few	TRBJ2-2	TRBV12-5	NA	CASGFLQTALNTGELFF	TGTGCTAGTGGTTTCCTTCAGACAGCCCTAAACACCGGGGAGCTGTTTTTT
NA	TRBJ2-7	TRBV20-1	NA	CSAREAEYEQYF	TGCAGTGCTAGAGAAGCCGAATACGAGCAGTACTTC
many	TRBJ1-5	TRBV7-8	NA	CASSYARDLWPQHF	TGTGCCAGCAGCTATGCCCGCGATTTATGGCCCCAGCATTTT
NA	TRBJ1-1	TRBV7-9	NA	CASSLDSHTEAFF	TGTGCCAGCAGCTTAGATTCGCACACTGAAGCTTTCTTT
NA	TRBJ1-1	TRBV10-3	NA	CAISETGQMNTEAFF	TGTGCCATCAGTGAGACTGGACAAATGAACACTGAAGCTTTCTTT
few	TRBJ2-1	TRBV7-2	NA	CASSPRQHNEQFF	TGTGCCAGCAGCCCCCGACAGCACAATGAGCAGTTCTTC
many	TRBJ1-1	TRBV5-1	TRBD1	CASTEQGPLNTEAFF	TGCGCCAGCACGGAACAGGGGCCCTTGAACACTGAAGCTTTCTTT
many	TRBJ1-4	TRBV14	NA	CASSYRDGEKLFF	TGTGCCAGCAGTTACAGGGACGGCGAAAAACTGTTTTTT
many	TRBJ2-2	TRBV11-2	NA	CASSLSPRITGELFF	TGTGCCAGCAGCTTAAGTCCAAGGATCACCGGGGAGCTGTTTTTT
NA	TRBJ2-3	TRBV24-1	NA	CATSDPGSPVDTQYF	TGTGCCACCAGTGATCCCGGTAGTCCGGTAGATACGCAGTATTTT
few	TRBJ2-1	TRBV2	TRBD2	CASNSGVSYNEQFF	TGTGCCAGTAATAGCGGGGTTTCCTACAATGAGCAGTTCTTC
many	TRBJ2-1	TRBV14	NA	CASSQDGSGYSEQFF	TGTGCCAGCAGCCAAGACGGGAGTGGATATAGTGAGCAGTTCTTC
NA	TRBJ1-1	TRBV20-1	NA	CGASQGHTEAFF	TGCGGTGCTAGCCAGGGGCACACTGAAGCTTTCTTT
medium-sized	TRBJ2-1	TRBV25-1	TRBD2	CASSDGLASRNEQFF	TGTGCCAGCAGTGACGGACTAGCCTCAAGGAATGAGCAGTTCTTC
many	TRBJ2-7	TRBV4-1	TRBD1	CASSQVGTGGLYEQYF	TGCGCCAGCAGCCAAGTGGGGACAGGGGGACTCTACGAGCAGTACTTC
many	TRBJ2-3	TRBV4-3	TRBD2	CASSQNTAGGTTQYF	TGCGCCAGCAGCCAGAACACAGCGGGAGGGACTACGCAGTATTTT
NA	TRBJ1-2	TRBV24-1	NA	CATSANRDHGYTF	TGTGCCACCAGTGCCAACAGGGATCATGGCTACACCTTC
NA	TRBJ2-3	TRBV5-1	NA	CASSSAVFATSTDTQYF	TGCGCCAGCAGCTCGGCGGTGTTCGCTACTAGCACAGATACGCAGTATTTT
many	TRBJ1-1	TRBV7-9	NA	CASSLAGVNTEAFF	TGTGCCAGCAGCTTAGCAGGGGTGAACACTGAAGCTTTCTTT
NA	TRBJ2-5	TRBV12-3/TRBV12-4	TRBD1	CASSRPGQGRETQYF	TGTGCCAGCAGCCGTCCGGGACAGGGGAGGGAGACCCAGTACTTC
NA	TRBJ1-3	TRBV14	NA	CASSRLSSGDTIYF	TGTGCCAGCAGCCGCTTAAGCTCTGGAGACACCATATATTTT
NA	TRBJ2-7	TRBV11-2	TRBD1	CASSLYPGQGGEQYF	TGTGCCAGCAGCTTATATCCGGGACAGGGAGGCGAGCAGTACTTC
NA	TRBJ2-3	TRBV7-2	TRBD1	CASSPQVGTGAIANTQYF	TGTGCCAGCAGCCCGCAGGTCGGGACAGGGGCCATAGCGAATACGCAGTATTTT